A single sample gave rise to the 26 T cell receptor beta chains below, sequenced in a study of memory B cells and T cells in multiple sclerosis (dated by TCRdb to about 2018). Autoproliferating (CFSEdim) and non-proliferating (CFSEhi) T cell fractions were sequenced separately after stimulus-free culture of CFSE-labeled PBMCs. In total, some 47 million CFSE-labeled PBMCs were cultured without stimulus for six to eight days, after which replicate wells were pooled. No antigens are known for them. Library creation used the immunoSEQ multiplex PCR assay. The table comes from immuneACCESS by way of TCRdb, which keeps in-frame sequences with V and J called. Part of the clones is missing from these tables; in studies checked, under half for an unresolved V gene and the rest for unknown reasons. The sample table shows under 50,000 clones, and about 80% are seen once. About 1.1% of the sample rests with the top ten.

Sequenced: PBMCs from blood kept in culture. The receptors derive from a human donor with multiple sclerosis.

DNA of the CDR3: TGTGCCAGCAGCTTGGACCCAGGATCAGAGACCCAGTACTTC. Its translation is CASSLDPGSETQYF. The V call is TRBV7-3, the J call TRBJ2-5, with unresolved D. Germline loops: CDR1 SGHTA, CDR2 FQGTGA. The CDR3 has 14 residues. Trimming removed 3 bases at V and 4 bases at J, with 12 bases between. Based on the CDR3 plus reference TRBV7-3 and TRBJ2-5, the full variable domain is GAGVSQTPSNKVTEKGKYVELRCDPISGHTALYWYRQSLGQGPEFLIYFQGTGAADDSGLPNDRFFAVRPEGSVSTLKIQRTERGDSAVYLCASSLDPGSETQYFGPGTRLLVL.

J is TRBJ2-7 and V is TRBV5-4, with D possibly TRBD2 on 5 matching bases. The V gene's germline CDR1 is SGHNT and CDR2 YYREEE (reference sequence). The CDR3 contains 14 residues. The ends were cut back, 4 bases at V and 1 base at J, with 12 bases in the middle. The CDR3 sequence is CASSRRTGSYEQYF. In DNA, the CDR3 is TGTGCCAGCAGCCGAAGGACTGGATCCTACGAGCAGTACTTC.

The rearrangement joins TRBV7-9 to TRBJ1-1; D unresolved. Germline assignment: CDR1 SEHNR and CDR2 FQNEAQ (reference sequence). Trimming stripped 1 base from V and 1 base from J, with 7 bases between. The CDR3 length is 14 residues. CDR3 amino acids: CASSLGLGNTEAFF. The CDR3 DNA reads as TGTGCCAGCAGCTTAGGTCTAGGGAACACTGAAGCTTTCTTT. Drawing the rest from reference TRBV7-9 and TRBJ1-1, the complete variable domain is DTGVSQNPRHKITKRGQNVTFRCDPISEHNRLYWYRQTLGQGPEFLTYFQNEAQLEKSRLLSDRFSAERPKGSFSTLEIQRTEQGDSAMYLCASSLGLGNTEAFFGQGTRLTVV.

J is TRBJ2-5 and V is TRBV6-1; D is ambiguous. The DNA end is a closer match to TRBJ2-7, so the J assignment may be wrong. Germline lookup yields CDR1 MNHNS and CDR2 SASEGT. The length of the CDR3 is 12 residues. CDR3 nucleotides: TGTGCCAGCAGTGAAGGGTTTTACGAGCAGTACTTC. Translating it yields CASSEGFYEQYF.

This clone was picked up a small number of times. V gene TRBV14 combines with J gene TRBJ2-1; D remains unclear. The V gene's germline CDR1 is SGHDN and CDR2 FVKESK. The length of the CDR3 is 13 residues. V shed 3 bases and J shed 8 bases, with 11 bases lying between them. The CDR3 DNA sequence: TGTGCCAGCAGCCAGGACGTTAGGTATGAGCAGTTCTTC. This translates into CASSQDVRYEQFF.

J is TRBJ2-1 and V is TRBV7-2; tentative D call: TRBD1 (7 bases). The CDR3 length is 16 residues. Trimming took 3 bases from V and 2 from J, leaving 14 bases between them. The germline V gene has CDR1 SGHTA and CDR2 FQGNSA. The CDR3 here is CASSLEGAYPYNEQFF. The DNA for the CDR3 is TGTGCCAGCAGCTTGGAGGGGGCGTACCCCTACAATGAGCAGTTCTTC.

The V gene is TRBV5-1, the J gene TRBJ1-5, with D possibly TRBD1 on 5 matching bases. With 1 base removed from V and 5 bases from J, the gap between germline ends came to 10 bases. The CDR3 totals 14 residues. From germline, CDR1 is SGHRS and CDR2 YFSETQ. In nucleotides, the CDR3 is TGCGCCAGCAGCTTGCAAGGGGTTGATCAGCCCCAGCATTTT. This encodes CASSLQGVDQPQHF. Variable domain in full (rest from reference TRBV5-1 and TRBJ1-5): KAGVTQTPRYLIKTRGQQVTLSCSPISGHRSVSWYQQTPGQGLQFLFEYFSETQRNKGNFPGRFSGRQFSNSRSEMNVSTLELGDSALYLCASSLQGVDQPQHFGDGTRLSIL.

The V gene is TRBV9, the J gene TRBJ1-1; D remains unclear. CDR1 SGDLS and CDR2 YYNGEE come from the germline V gene. Trimming cost V 3 bases and J 1 base, with 10 bases left between them. The CDR3 is 14 residues long. CDR3 in amino acids: CASSGYQANTEAFF. CDR3 DNA: TGTGCCAGCAGCGGCTATCAGGCGAACACTGAAGCTTTCTTT.

CDR3 protein: CASTPLGRGGNTGELFF. The CDR3 nucleotides are TGTGCCAGTACCCCCCTAGGGAGAGGGGGCAACACCGGGGAGCTGTTTTTT. The chain recombines TRBV19 with TRBJ2-2, with 7 nucleotides matching TRBD1. CDR3 length equals 17 residues. After removal of 7 bases from V and 2 bases from J, the junction contained 13 bases not matched to a gene. Germline CDR1 reads LNHDA; CDR2 reads SQIVND (reference sequence).

DNA for the CDR3: TGTGCCAGCAGCCAAGTGTCTTCCGGGGAGCTGTTTTTT. It translates to CASSQVSSGELFF. V is TRBV4-2 and J is TRBJ2-2; D uncertain. The CDR3 is made up of 13 amino acids. Trimming stripped 1 base from V and 6 bases from J, with 6 bases between. The V gene's germline CDR1 is LGHNA and CDR2 YNFKEQ.

The gene calls are TRBV5-1 and TRBJ2-7; 8 bases map to TRBD2. With V trimmed by 2 bases and J by 0 bases, 7 bases remained unmatched. The CDR3 is 16 residues long. Germline CDR1 is SGHRS and CDR2 is YFSETQ. This chain's CDR3 is CASSFPGGDSSYEQYF. The CDR3 DNA follows: TGCGCCAGCAGCTTCCCCGGGGGGGACTCCTCCTACGAGCAGTACTTC.

The genes are TRBV13 and TRBJ1-1; D is unclear. The CDR3 sequence is 14 residues long. Trimming stripped 0 bases from V and 5 bases from J, with 10 bases between. CDR1 and CDR2 (germline): PRHDT, FYEKMQ (reference sequence). The CDR3 reads CASSLGLGMTEAFF. For the CDR3, the DNA is TGTGCCAGCAGCTTAGGCCTGGGGATGACTGAAGCTTTCTTT.

This clone turned up a few times. The chain joins TRBV5-1 to TRBJ2-1, with 10 bases that match TRBD2. The CDR3 has 15 amino acids. The germline CDR1 and CDR2 sequences are SGHRS and YFSETQ. The J segment lost 5 bases and the V segment lost 4 bases, leaving 6 bases of the junction unmatched. The CDR3 here is CASSLVLAGNNEQFF. CDR3 in DNA: TGCGCCAGCAGCCTAGTACTAGCGGGGAACAATGAGCAGTTCTTC. Variable domain in full (rest from reference TRBV5-1 and TRBJ2-1): KAGVTQTPRYLIKTRGQQVTLSCSPISGHRSVSWYQQTPGQGLQFLFEYFSETQRNKGNFPGRFSGRQFSNSRSEMNVSTLELGDSALYLCASSLVLAGNNEQFFGPGTRLTVL.

V gene TRBV30 combines with J gene TRBJ2-1; 10 bases map to TRBD2. With V trimmed by 2 bases and J by 3 bases, 7 bases remained unmatched. The CDR3 totals 16 residues. Germline V gene sequence: CDR1 GTSNPN, CDR2 SVGIG (reference sequence). In nucleotides, the CDR3 is TGTGCCTGGAGTTTTCCGACTAGCGGGCACTACAATGAGCAGTTCTTC. Its translation is CAWSFPTSGHYNEQFF.

The chain joins TRBV7-6 to TRBJ2-7; D is ambiguous. Trimming stripped 5 bases from V and 2 bases from J, with 7 bases between. CDR1 and CDR2 (germline): SGHVS, FNYEAQ. The CDR3 is 12 amino acids. The CDR3 coding sequence is TGTGCCAGCAGCCCCGGACCCTACGAGCAGTACTTC. As protein: CASSPGPYEQYF.

The rearrangement links TRBV5-1 to TRBJ1-6, with D possibly TRBD1 on 6 matching bases. The length of the CDR3 is 15 residues. Trimming cost V 1 base and J 9 bases, with 14 bases left between them. The germline gives CDR1 SGHRS, CDR2 YFSETQ. The DNA of the CDR3 is TGCGCCAGCAGCTTGTCACCCGGGGGCAGTTCACCCCTCCACTTT. It is translated as CASSLSPGGSSPLHF.

As concerns this clone: Compared with germline, one end of the junction differs, possibly owing to a read error. The chain links TRBV19 to TRBJ1-5; D is uncertain. The germline gives CDR1 LNHDA, CDR2 SQIVND (reference sequence). CDR3 length equals 12 residues. CDR3 sequence: CASSVNRGPPHF. The CDR3 DNA is TGTGCCAGTAGTGTCAATCGAGGGCCCCCGCATTTT.

The chain recombines TRBV11-2 with TRBJ2-5; 8 positions match TRBD2. The V and J ends lost 5 bases and 1 base, in that order; junction bases with no gene match: 15. Looked up from germline, CDR1 is SGHAT and CDR2 is FQNNGV. The CDR3 spans 18 residues. CDR3 protein: CASSQTPFSGGPQETQYF. CDR3 coding DNA: TGTGCCAGCAGCCAAACTCCTTTCAGCGGGGGACCCCAAGAGACCCAGTACTTC.

This chain connects TRBV5-8 to TRBJ2-6, with D possibly being TRBD1 (5 bases). Germline V gene data show CDR1 as SGHTS and CDR2 as YDEGEE. The CDR3 is made up of 15 amino acids. Between the trimmed V and J ends, which lost 4 bases and 2 bases, there was a span of 10 bases. CDR3 amino acids: CASSIQGAGANVLTF. The CDR3, as DNA: TGTGCCAGCAGCATTCAGGGCGCTGGGGCCAACGTCCTGACTTTC.

The chain couples TRBV28 to TRBJ1-2; D is uncertain. Germline V gene lookup returns CDR1 MDHEN and CDR2 SYDVKM. V shed 3 bases and J shed 8 bases, with 16 bases lying between them. This CDR3 region has 14 residues. CDR3: CASSLSFRGRGYTF. The CDR3 DNA reads TGTGCCAGCAGTTTGTCGTTCCGGGGTCGAGGCTACACCTTC.

CDR3 region: CASSPRQNTEAFF. The CDR3 nucleotides are TGTGCCAGCAGTCCGAGACAGAACACTGAAGCTTTCTTT. The V gene is TRBV28, the J gene TRBJ1-1; D gene unclear. The CDR3 has 13 amino acids. The germline gives CDR1 MDHEN, CDR2 SYDVKM. Deletions cut 5 bases from V and 1 base from J, with 8 bases between.

The genes are TRBV4-1 and TRBJ2-5; D might be TRBD2 (5 bases). Germline CDR1 is MGHRA and CDR2 is YSYEKL. The CDR3 runs 13 residues. The V gene lost 6 bases and the J gene lost 5 bases, with 13 bases spanning the gap. The CDR3 reads CASRELAGETQYF. The CDR3 DNA reads as TGCGCCAGCAGGGAGCTAGCTGGGGAGACCCAGTACTTC.

The chain is built from TRBV28 and TRBJ1-5; D is possibly TRBD1 (6 bases). V was cut by 5 bases and J by 3 bases, with 14 bases left in between. The germline V gene encodes CDR1 MDHEN and CDR2 SYDVKM. The CDR3 runs 15 residues. The CDR3 protein is CASSLLQGNNQPQHF. CDR3 nucleotide sequence: TGTGCCAGCAGTCTACTACAGGGAAACAATCAGCCCCAGCATTTT. Complete variable domain (other parts from reference TRBV28 and TRBJ1-5): DVKVTQSSRYLVKRTGEKVFLECVQDMDHENMFWYRQDPGLGLRLIYFSYDVKMKEKGDIPEGYSVSREKKERFSLILESASTNQTSMYLCASSLLQGNNQPQHFGDGTRLSIL.

The chain uses TRBV7-9 and TRBJ1-1, with D tentatively TRBD1 (6 bases). Germline CDR1 and CDR2: SEHNR and FQNEAQ (reference sequence). The V and J ends lost 1 base and 8 bases respectively, with 11 bases between them. This CDR3 comprises 13 residues. CDR3 sequence (DNA): TGTGCCAGCAGCTTAGGGGGGCAAGAGGAAGCTTTCTTT. Protein sequence: CASSLGGQEEAFF.

This chain links TRBV5-4 with TRBJ2-5, with D perhaps being TRBD1 or TRBD2 (6 bases each). The CDR3 covers 13 residues. Germline CDR1 reads SGHNT; CDR2 reads YYREEE (reference sequence). Trimming left V 2 bases short and J 5 bases short, with 10 bases between. CDR3 region: CASSFGGQETQYF. The CDR3 region has the DNA TGTGCCAGCAGCTTTGGGGGGCAGGAGACCCAGTACTTC.

The V gene is TRBV2, the J gene TRBJ1-6, with D uncertain. Germline V gene data show CDR1 as SNHLY and CDR2 as FYNNEI. Trimming cost V 2 bases and J 10 bases, with 9 bases left between them. The CDR3 sequence is 13 residues long. The CDR3 bases are TGTGCCAGCAGTGAATGGGCCAACTCACCCCTCCACTTT. It translates to CASSEWANSPLHF.